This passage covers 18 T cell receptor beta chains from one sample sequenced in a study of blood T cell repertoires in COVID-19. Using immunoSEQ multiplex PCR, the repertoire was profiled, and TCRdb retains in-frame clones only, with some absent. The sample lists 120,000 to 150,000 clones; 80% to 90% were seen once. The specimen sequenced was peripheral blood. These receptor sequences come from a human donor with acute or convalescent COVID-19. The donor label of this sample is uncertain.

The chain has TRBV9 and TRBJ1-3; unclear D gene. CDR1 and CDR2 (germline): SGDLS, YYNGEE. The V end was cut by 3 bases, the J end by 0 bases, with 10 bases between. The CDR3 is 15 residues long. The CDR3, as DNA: TGTGCCAGCAGCGCCCCGGGAAGCTCTGGAAACACCATATATTTT. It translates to CASSAPGSSGNTIYF.

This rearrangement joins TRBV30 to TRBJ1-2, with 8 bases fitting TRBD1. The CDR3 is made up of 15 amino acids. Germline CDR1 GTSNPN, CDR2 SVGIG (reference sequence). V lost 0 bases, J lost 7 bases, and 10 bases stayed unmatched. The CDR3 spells CAWSVSQGARVGYTF. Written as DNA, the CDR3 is TGTGCCTGGAGTGTCTCCCAGGGGGCGCGGGTTGGCTACACCTTC.

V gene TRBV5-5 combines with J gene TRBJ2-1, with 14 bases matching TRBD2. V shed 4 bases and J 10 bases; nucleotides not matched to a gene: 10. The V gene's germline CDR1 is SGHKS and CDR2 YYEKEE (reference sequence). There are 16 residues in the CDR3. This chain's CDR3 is CASSLRLAGGLGEQFF. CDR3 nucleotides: TGTGCCAGCAGCCTCCGACTAGCGGGGGGGCTTGGAGAGCAGTTCTTC.

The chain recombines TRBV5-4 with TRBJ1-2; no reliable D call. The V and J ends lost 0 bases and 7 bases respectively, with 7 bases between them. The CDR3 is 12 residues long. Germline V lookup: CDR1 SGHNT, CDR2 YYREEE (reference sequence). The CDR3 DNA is TGTGCCAGCAGCTTGGTTGGAGGTGGCTACACCTTC. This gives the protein CASSLVGGGYTF.

This chain's CDR3 is CASSLGGATYGYTF. CDR3 in DNA: TGTGCCAGCAGCTTGGGTGGGGCCACCTATGGCTACACCTTC. V and J are TRBV7-2 and TRBJ1-2; tentatively, D is TRBD1 (5 bases). V was clipped by 3 bases and J by 4 bases, with 12 bases between them. The CDR3 covers 14 residues. The germline gives CDR1 SGHTA, CDR2 FQGNSA.

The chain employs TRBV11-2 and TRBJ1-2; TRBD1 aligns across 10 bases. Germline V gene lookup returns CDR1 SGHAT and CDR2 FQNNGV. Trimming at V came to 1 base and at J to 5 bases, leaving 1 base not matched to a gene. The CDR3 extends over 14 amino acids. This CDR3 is CASSLGQGAYGYTF. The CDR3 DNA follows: TGTGCCAGCAGCTTAGGACAGGGGGCATATGGCTACACCTTC.

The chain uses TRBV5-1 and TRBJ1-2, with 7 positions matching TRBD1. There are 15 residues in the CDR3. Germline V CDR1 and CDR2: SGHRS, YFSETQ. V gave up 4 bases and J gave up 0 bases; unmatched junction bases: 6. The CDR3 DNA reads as TGCGCCAGCAGCGGGGACAGCGTCGCTAACTATGGCTACACCTTC. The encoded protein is CASSGDSVANYGYTF.

The CDR3 bases are TGCGCCAGCAGCTTGGGTCCGAATGAAAAACTGTTTTTT. This translates into CASSLGPNEKLFF. V usage is TRBV5-1 and J usage is TRBJ1-4; the D is unclear. CDR3 size: 13 residues. The ends were cut back, 0 bases at V and 5 bases at J, with 5 bases in the middle. Per germline, CDR1 SGHRS and CDR2 YFSETQ.

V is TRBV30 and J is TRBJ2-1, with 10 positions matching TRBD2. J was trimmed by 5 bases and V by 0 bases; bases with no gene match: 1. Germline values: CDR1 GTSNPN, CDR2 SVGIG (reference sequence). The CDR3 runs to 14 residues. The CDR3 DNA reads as TGTGCCTGGAGTGTAGCGGGGGGGGACAATGAGCAGTTCTTC. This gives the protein CAWSVAGGDNEQFF.

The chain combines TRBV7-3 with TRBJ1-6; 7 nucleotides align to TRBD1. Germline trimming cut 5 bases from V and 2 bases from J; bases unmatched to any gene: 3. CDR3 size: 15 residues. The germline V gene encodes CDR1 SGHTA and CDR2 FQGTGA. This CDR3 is CASSDTGAYNSPLHF. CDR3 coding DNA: TGTGCCAGCAGCGACACAGGGGCCTATAATTCACCCCTCCACTTT.

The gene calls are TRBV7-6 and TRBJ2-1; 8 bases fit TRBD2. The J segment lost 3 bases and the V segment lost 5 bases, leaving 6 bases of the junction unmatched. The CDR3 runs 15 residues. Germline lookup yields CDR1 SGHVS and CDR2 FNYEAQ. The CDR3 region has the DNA TGTGCCAGCAGCCCGAGCGGGGGTAGCTACAATGAGCAGTTCTTC. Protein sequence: CASSPSGGSYNEQFF.

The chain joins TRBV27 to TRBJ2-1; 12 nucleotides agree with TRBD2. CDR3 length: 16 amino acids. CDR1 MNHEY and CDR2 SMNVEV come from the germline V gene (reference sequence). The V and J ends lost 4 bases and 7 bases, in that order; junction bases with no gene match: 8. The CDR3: CASSWSLAGGLNEQFF. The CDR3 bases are TGTGCCAGCAGTTGGTCCCTAGCGGGGGGGTTAAATGAGCAGTTCTTC.

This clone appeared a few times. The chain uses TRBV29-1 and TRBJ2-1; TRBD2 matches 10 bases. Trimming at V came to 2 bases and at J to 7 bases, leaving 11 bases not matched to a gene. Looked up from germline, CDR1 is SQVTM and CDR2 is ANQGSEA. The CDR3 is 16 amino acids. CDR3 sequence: CSVEFVLAGAGNEQFF. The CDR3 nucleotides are TGCAGCGTTGAATTTGTTCTAGCGGGGGCCGGGAATGAGCAGTTCTTC.

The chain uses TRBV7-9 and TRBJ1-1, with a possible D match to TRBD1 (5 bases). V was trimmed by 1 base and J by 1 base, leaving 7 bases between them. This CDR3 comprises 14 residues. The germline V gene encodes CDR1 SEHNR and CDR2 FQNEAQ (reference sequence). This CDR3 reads CASSLETGNTEAFF. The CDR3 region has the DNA TGTGCCAGCAGCTTAGAAACAGGGAACACTGAAGCTTTCTTT.

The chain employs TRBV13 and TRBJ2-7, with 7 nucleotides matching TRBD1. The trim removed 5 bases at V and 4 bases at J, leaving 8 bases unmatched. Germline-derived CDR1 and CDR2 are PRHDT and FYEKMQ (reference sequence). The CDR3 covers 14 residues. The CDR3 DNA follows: TGTGCCAGCAGCCCCCGACAGGGTCTATACGAGCAGTACTTC. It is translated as CASSPRQGLYEQYF.

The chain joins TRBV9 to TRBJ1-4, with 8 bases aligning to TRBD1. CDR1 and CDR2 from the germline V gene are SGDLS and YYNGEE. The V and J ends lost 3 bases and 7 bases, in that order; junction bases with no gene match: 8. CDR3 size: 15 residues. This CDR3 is CASSGQGPLSEKLFF. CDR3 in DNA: TGTGCCAGCAGCGGACAGGGGCCCCTTAGTGAAAAACTGTTTTTT.

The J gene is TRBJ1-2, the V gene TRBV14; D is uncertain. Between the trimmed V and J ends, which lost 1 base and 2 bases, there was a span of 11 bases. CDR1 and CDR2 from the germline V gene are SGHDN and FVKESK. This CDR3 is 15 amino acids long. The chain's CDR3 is CASSQAAGLNYGYTF. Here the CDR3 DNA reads TGTGCCAGCAGCCAAGCGGCAGGTTTGAACTATGGCTACACCTTC.

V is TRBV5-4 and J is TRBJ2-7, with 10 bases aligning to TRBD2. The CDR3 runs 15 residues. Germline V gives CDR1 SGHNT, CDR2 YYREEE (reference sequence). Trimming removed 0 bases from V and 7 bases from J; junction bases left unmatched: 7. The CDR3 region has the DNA TGTGCCAGCAGCTTGGCCAGCGGGGGGGCGGTGGAGCAGTACGTC. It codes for CASSLASGGAVEQYV.